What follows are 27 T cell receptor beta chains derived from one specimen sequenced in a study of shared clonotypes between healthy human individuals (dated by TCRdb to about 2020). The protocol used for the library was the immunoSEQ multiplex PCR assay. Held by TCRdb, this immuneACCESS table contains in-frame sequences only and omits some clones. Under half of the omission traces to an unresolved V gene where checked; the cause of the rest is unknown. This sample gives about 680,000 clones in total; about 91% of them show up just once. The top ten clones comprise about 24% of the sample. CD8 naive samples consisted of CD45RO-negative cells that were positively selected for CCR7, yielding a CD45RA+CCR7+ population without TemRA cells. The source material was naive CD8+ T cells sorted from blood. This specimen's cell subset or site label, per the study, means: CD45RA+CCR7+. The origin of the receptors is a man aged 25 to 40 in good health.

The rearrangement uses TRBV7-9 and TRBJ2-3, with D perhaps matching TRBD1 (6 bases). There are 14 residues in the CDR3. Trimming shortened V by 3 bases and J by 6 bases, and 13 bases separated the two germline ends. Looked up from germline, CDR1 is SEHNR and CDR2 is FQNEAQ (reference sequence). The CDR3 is CASSLGHGLDTQYF. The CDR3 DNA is TGTGCCAGCAGCTTGGGACATGGATTGGATACGCAGTATTTT.

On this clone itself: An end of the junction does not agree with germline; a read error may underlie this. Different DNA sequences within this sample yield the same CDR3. CDR3 residues: CASSEAFF. The CDR3 bases are TGTGCCAGCAGCGAAGCTTTCTTT. J is TRBJ1-1 and V is TRBV2, with D unresolved. CDR1 and CDR2 (germline): SNHLY, FYNNEI. The CDR3 is 8 amino acids.

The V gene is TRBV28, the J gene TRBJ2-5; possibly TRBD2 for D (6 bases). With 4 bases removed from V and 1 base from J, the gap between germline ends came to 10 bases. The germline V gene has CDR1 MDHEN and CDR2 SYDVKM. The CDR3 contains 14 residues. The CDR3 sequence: CASSSGGPQETQYF. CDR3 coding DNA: TGTGCCAGCAGTTCCGGGGGACCCCAAGAGACCCAGTACTTC.

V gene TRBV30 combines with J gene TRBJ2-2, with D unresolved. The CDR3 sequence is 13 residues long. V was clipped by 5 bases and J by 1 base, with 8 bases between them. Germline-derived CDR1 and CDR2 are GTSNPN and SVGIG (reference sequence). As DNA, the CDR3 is TGTGCCTGGGTCCAGGAGAACACCGGGGAGCTGTTTTTT. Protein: CAWVQENTGELFF.

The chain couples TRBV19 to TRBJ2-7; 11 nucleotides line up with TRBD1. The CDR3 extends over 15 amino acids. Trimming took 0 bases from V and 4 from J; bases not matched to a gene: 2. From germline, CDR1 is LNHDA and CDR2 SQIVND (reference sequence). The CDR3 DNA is TGTGCCAGTAGTATAGAGGACAGGGGGCGGTACGAGCAGTACTTC. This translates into CASSIEDRGRYEQYF.

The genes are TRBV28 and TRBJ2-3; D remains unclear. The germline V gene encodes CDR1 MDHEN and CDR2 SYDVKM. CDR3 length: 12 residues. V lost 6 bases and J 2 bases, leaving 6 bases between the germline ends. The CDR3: CASREVTDTQYF. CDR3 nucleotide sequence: TGTGCCAGCAGAGAAGTCACAGATACGCAGTATTTT. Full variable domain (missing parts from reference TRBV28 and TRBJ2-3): DVKVTQSSRYLVKRTGEKVFLECVQDMDHENMFWYRQDPGLGLRLIYFSYDVKMKEKGDIPEGYSVSREKKERFSLILESASTNQTSMYLCASREVTDTQYFGPGTRLTVL.

In DNA, the CDR3 is TGTGCCAGCAGCCCGCCGACAGAAGGGGCTAGGTACGAGCAGTACTTC. It is translated as CASSPPTEGARYEQYF. V gene TRBV7-9 combines with J gene TRBJ2-7; D may be TRBD1 (5 bases). Trimming stripped 5 bases from V and 4 bases from J, with 21 bases between. The CDR3 totals 16 residues. Germline V lookup: CDR1 SEHNR, CDR2 FQNEAQ (reference sequence).

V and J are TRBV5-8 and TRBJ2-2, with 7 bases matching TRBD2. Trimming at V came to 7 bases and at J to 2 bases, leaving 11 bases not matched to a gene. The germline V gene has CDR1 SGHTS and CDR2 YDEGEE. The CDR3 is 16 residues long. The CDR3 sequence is CASAHLAEANTGELFF. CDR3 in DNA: TGTGCCAGCGCACACCTAGCGGAAGCTAACACCGGGGAGCTGTTTTTT.

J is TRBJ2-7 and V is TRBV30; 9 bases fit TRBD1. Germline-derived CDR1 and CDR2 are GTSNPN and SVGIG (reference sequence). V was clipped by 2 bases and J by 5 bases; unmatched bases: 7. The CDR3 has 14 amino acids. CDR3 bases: TGTGCCTGGAGTTTACCGGGACAGGGCGACGAGCAGTACTTC. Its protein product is CAWSLPGQGDEQYF.

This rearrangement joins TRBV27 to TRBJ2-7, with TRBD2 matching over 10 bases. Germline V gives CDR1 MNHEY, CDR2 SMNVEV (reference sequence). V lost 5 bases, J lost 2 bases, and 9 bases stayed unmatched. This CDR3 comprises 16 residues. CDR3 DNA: TGTGCCAGCAGTGCCGCCTGGAGCGGGAGGGCCTACGAGCAGTACTTC. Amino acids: CASSAAWSGRAYEQYF.

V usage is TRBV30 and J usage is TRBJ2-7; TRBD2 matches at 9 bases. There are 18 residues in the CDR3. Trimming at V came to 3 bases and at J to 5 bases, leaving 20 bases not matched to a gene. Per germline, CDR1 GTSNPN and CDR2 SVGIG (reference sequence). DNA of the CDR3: TGTGCCTGGAGCGAAGGGTCTAGCGGGGCTCTTCAAGCCCACGAGCAGTACTTC. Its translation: CAWSEGSSGALQAHEQYF.

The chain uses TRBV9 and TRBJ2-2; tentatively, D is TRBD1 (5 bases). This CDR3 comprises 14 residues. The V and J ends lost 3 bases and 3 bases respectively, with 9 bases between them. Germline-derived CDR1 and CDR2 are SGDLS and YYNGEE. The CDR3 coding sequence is TGTGCCAGCAGCGCTGACAGTTACACCGGGGAGCTGTTTTTT. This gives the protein CASSADSYTGELFF.

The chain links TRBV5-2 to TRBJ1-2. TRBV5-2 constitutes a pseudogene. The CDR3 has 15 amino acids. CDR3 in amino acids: CASKFGVRKTYGYTF. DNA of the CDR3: TGTGCCAGCAAGTTTGGAGTACGAAAGACCTATGGCTACACCTTC.

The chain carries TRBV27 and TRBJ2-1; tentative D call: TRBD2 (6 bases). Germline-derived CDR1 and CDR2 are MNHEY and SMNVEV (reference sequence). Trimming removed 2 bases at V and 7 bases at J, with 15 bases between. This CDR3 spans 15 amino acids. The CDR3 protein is CASSLRGGRWNEQFF. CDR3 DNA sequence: TGTGCCAGCAGTTTACGGGGTGGGAGGTGGAATGAGCAGTTCTTC.

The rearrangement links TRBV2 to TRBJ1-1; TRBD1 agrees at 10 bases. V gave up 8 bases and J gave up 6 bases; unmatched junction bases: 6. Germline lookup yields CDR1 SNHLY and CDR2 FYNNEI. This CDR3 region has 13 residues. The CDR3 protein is CASRTGGDPEAFF. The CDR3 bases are TGTGCCAGCCGGACAGGGGGGGACCCTGAAGCTTTCTTT.

The CDR3: CASGQGSYEQYF. In nucleotides, the CDR3 is TGTGCCAGCGGACAGGGATCCTACGAGCAGTACTTC. The rearrangement uses TRBV9 and TRBJ2-7; 8 bases are shared with TRBD1. The CDR3 spans 12 residues. V trimming: 7 bases; J trimming: 1 base; junction bases outside the gene matches: 1. Germline loops: CDR1 SGDLS, CDR2 YYNGEE.

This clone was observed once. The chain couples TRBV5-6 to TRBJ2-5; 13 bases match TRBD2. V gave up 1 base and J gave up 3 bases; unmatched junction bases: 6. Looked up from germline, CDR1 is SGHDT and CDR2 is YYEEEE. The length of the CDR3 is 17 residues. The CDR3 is CASSLTSGRALKETQYF. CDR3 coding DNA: TGTGCCAGCAGCTTGACTAGCGGGAGGGCGCTGAAAGAGACCCAGTACTTC.

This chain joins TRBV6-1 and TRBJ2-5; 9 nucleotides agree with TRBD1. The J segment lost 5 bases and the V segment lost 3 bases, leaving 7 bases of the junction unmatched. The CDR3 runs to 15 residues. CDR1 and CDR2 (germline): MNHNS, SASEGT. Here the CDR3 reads CASSEFTGGDETQYF. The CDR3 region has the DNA TGTGCCAGCAGTGAGTTTACAGGGGGCGACGAGACCCAGTACTTC.

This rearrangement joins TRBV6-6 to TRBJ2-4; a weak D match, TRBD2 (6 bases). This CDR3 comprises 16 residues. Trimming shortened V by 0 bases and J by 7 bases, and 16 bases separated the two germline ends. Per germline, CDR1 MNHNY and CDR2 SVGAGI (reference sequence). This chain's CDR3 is CASSYSNFGGLNIQYF. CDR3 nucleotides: TGTGCCAGCAGTTACTCGAATTTTGGGGGGTTGAACATTCAGTACTTC.

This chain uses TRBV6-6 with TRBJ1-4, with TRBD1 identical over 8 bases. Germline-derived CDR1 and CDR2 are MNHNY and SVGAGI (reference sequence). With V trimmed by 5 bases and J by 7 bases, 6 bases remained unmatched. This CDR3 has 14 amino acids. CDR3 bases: TGTGCCAGCAGTAATGACAGGGGTGGTGAAAAACTGTTTTTT. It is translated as CASSNDRGGEKLFF.

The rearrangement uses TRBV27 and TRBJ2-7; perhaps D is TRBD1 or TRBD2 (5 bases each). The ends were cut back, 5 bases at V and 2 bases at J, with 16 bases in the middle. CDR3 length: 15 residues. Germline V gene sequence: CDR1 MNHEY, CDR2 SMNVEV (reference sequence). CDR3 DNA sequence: TGTGCCAGCAGTCCTTCGAGGGACCCGGCCTACGAGCAGTACTTC. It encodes CASSPSRDPAYEQYF.

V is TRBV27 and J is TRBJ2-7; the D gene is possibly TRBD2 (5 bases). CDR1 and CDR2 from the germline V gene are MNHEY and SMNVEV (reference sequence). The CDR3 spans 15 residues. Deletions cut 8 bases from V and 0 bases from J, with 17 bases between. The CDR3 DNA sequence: TGTGCCAGCTCCGGAAGCGGCGTGAGCTCCTACGAGCAGTACTTC. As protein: CASSGSGVSSYEQYF.

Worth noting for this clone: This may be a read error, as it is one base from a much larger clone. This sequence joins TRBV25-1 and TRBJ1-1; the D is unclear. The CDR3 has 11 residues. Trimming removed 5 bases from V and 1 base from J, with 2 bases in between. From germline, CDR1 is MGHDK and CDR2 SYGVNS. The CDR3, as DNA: TGTGCCAGCAGTCGGAACACTGAAGCTTTCTTT. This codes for CASSRNTEAFF.

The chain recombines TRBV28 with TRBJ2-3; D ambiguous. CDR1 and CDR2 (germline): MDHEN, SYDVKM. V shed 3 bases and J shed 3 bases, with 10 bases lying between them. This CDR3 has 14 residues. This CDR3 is CASSLDDETDTQYF. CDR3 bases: TGTGCCAGCAGTTTGGACGATGAAACAGATACGCAGTATTTT.

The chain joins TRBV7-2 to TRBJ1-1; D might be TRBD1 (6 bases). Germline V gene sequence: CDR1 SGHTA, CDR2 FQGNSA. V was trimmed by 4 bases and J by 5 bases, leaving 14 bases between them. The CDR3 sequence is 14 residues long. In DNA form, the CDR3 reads TGTGCCAGCAGCTCAGGGGTGGGGAGAACTGAAGCTTTCTTT. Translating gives CASSSGVGRTEAFF.

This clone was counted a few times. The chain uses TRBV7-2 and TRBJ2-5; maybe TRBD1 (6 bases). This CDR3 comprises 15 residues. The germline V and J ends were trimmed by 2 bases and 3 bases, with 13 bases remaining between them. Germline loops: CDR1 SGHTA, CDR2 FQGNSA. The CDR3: CASSLSTGFEETQYF. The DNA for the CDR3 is TGTGCCAGCAGCTTATCAACAGGGTTTGAAGAGACCCAGTACTTC.

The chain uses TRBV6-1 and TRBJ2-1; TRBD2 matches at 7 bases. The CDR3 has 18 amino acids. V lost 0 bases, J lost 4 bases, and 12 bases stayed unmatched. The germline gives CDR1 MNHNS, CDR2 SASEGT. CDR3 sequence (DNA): TGTGCCAGCAGTGAAGCGGCTTATCGCGGGAGCGTTTACAATGAGCAGTTCTTC. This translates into CASSEAAYRGSVYNEQFF.